The sequence of this T cell receptor beta chain was determined in a study of T-cell memory formation after mild COVID-19. Study findings and constraints: Of the contracting clones, CD4+ ones lay mainly in CM and EM, and CD8+ ones in EMRA. CD4+ bias marked clones expanding day 15 to 37, unlike balanced contracting clones.

Constant-segment primers were used for 5'RACE, and the resulting TCR alpha and TCR beta cDNA libraries carried sample barcodes and UMIs. TCRdb used MiXCR to reprocess the 5' RACE reads, holding one entry per CDR3 protein. This repertoire shows 170,000 or so distinct CDR3 sequences, about 21% found once; its top ten account for under 25%. On this clonotype itself: Antigen: not known.

V lost 2 bases and J 0 bases, leaving 18 bases between the germline ends. The CDR3 length is 18 residues. Germline CDR1 and CDR2: MNHNS and SASEGT. Sequenced input: PBMCs or a T cell subset sorted from them (not recorded which). The chain has TRBV6-1 and TRBJ2-3, with D perhaps given as TRBD1 or TRBD2 (6 bases each). The receptor comes from an adult woman who had mild COVID-19 (a few samples of this study predate the infection). Cell type and time point are not known. This chain's CDR3 is CASSERRGSYSSTDTQYF. Here the CDR3 DNA reads TGTGCCAGCAGTGAAAGGAGGGGGTCTTACTCTAGCACAGATACGCAGTATTTT.